This T cell receptor beta chain derives from a study of beta chain features in type 1 diabetes. Study results and limitations: A PCR bias possibly favoring shorter templates would apply equally to patients and controls. Shorter TCRB CDR3s, moderately but significantly so, were found in Type 1 diabetes patients in all four CD4+ subsets. HLA influence on TCRB rearrangement stayed unresolved here.

In the case of this clone: What it binds is not known.

Reverse transcribing all isolated RNA meant expressed TCRB transcripts were sequenced. Here immunoSEQ multiplex PCR was the method, and the copy in TCRdb shows in-frame clones only, minus some. The repertoire has about 190,000 clones, almost 8% of them found once; the top ten carry 0.5%. J lost 4 bases, V lost 4 bases, and 7 bases had no gene match. Germline CDR1 is SGHTA and CDR2 is FQGNSA. The CDR3 runs to 15 residues. This receptor was taken from a man aged 18 to 29 with type 1 diabetes. The chain carries TRBV7-2 and TRBJ2-5; TRBD2 matches at 9 bases. Material: central memory CD4+ T cells from blood. The CDR3 bases are TGTGCCAGCAGCTCGGCGGGGGGGCCAGGAGAGACCCAGTACTTC. Amino acid sequence: CASSSAGGPGETQYF.